One and the same sample provided the 26 T cell receptor beta chains below, sequenced in a study of shared clonotypes between healthy human individuals. The table came from immunoSEQ multiplex PCR; TCRdb's copy has only in-frame clones and leaves some out. The sample lists about 2 million clones, roughly 94% occurring once. Source material: naive CD4+ T cells sorted from blood. Subset of the sample: CD45RA+ positively selected. These receptors all stem from a man aged 18 to 30 in good health.

Concerning this clone itself: The same CDR3 can be traced to other DNA sequences in this sample. The CDR3 loop is CASSLALAGGSYEQYF. For the CDR3, the DNA is TGCGCCAGCAGCTTGGCCTTGGCAGGGGGTTCCTACGAGCAGTACTTC. The rearrangement uses TRBV5-1 and TRBJ2-7; 7 positions agree with TRBD1. V lost 0 bases and J lost 1; bases outside the gene matches: 7. This CDR3 has 16 amino acids. The germline gives CDR1 SGHRS, CDR2 YFSETQ.

V and J are TRBV6-5 and TRBJ2-1; 9 nucleotides match TRBD2. This CDR3 spans 15 amino acids. With 7 bases clipped from V and 3 bases from J, the junction kept 7 bases outside the gene matches. CDR1 is MNHEY and CDR2 is SVGAGI in the germline V gene. CDR3 in DNA: TGTGCCAGCACCCCAAGCGGGGGGTTCTACAATGAGCAGTTCTTC. Residues: CASTPSGGFYNEQFF.

Concerning this clone: Different DNA sequences within this sample yield the same CDR3. The CDR3 DNA sequence: TGTGCCAGCAGCTTGGGCCGGAGCTCCTACAATGAGCAGTTCTTC. It translates to CASSLGRSSYNEQFF. The rearrangement joins TRBV5-4 to TRBJ2-1; D remains unclear. There are 15 residues in the CDR3. Germline CDR1 and CDR2: SGHNT and YYREEE (reference sequence). Between the trimmed V and J ends, which lost 0 bases and 0 bases, there was a span of 7 bases.

The chain has TRBV28 and TRBJ2-5, with TRBD1 as a possible D gene (5 bases). There are 14 residues in the CDR3. Per the germline V gene, CDR1 is MDHEN and CDR2 is SYDVKM. V lost 4 bases and J 0 bases, leaving 9 bases between the germline ends. DNA of the CDR3: TGTGCCAGCAGTTCCACAGGCCACCAAGAGACCCAGTACTTC. This sequence encodes CASSSTGHQETQYF.

Turning to this clone: The identical CDR3 is also encoded by other nucleotide sequences in the sample. The rearrangement links TRBV5-1 to TRBJ1-1; D ambiguous. The ends were cut back, 1 base at V and 1 base at J, with 5 bases in the middle. Germline V gives CDR1 SGHRS, CDR2 YFSETQ. This CDR3 contains 13 residues. CDR3 sequence (DNA): TGCGCCAGCAGCTTGAGACAGAACACTGAAGCTTTCTTT. This encodes CASSLRQNTEAFF.

This clone has a single count. At one boundary the junction diverges from the germline segment, which might be a read error. This chain connects TRBV7-2 to TRBJ2-7; D is tentatively TRBD1 or TRBD2 (5 bases each). CDR3 length: 11 residues. Germline CDR1 and CDR2: SGHTA and FQGNSA. DNA for the CDR3: TGTGCCAGCAGCCCAGGGACCTTGCCGAACTTC. This gives the protein CASSPGTLPNF.

The rearrangement uses TRBV28 and TRBJ2-7; D unclear. The length of the CDR3 is 14 residues. Germline lookup yields CDR1 MDHEN and CDR2 SYDVKM. V shed 0 bases and J shed 5 bases, with 11 bases lying between them. CDR3 DNA: TGTGCCAGCAGTTTATGGGCATCCATACACGAGCAGTACTTC. Translating it yields CASSLWASIHEQYF. Variable domain in full (rest from reference TRBV28 and TRBJ2-7): DVKVTQSSRYLVKRTGEKVFLECVQDMDHENMFWYRQDPGLGLRLIYFSYDVKMKEKGDIPEGYSVSREKKERFSLILESASTNQTSMYLCASSLWASIHEQYFGPGTRLTVT.

This clone was recorded once. The identical CDR3 is also encoded by other nucleotide sequences in the sample. This sequence joins TRBV11-2 and TRBJ2-7; 14 positions agree with TRBD2. In germline, CDR1 is SGHAT, CDR2 FQNNGV. J was trimmed by 0 bases and V by 5 bases; bases with no gene match: 3. CDR3 size: 16 residues. The CDR3 spells CASSPGLAGGSYEQYF. The CDR3 nucleotides are TGTGCCAGCAGCCCAGGACTAGCGGGGGGCTCCTACGAGCAGTACTTC.

This chain connects TRBV5-1 to TRBJ2-7, with TRBD2 matching 16 bases. Trimming removed 4 bases from V and 1 base from J; junction bases left unmatched: 5. This CDR3 comprises 17 residues. CDR1 is SGHRS and CDR2 is YFSETQ in the germline V gene. The CDR3 DNA sequence: TGCGCCAGCAGCCCGGGACTAGCGGGAGGGAAGTCCTACGAGCAGTACTTC. Residues: CASSPGLAGGKSYEQYF.

The chain is built from TRBV7-2 and TRBJ2-1; 15 positions match TRBD2. V gave up 1 base and J gave up 8 bases; unmatched junction bases: 3. This CDR3 has 16 amino acids. Germline V lookup: CDR1 SGHTA, CDR2 FQGNSA. The CDR3 DNA sequence: TGTGCCAGCAGCTTAGAAGGGACTAGCGGGAGGTATGAGCAGTTCTTC. Translated, it gives CASSLEGTSGRYEQFF.

The chain is built from TRBV18 and TRBJ1-1, with 9 bases aligning to TRBD1. The CDR3 is 16 residues long. V shed 3 bases and J 0 bases; nucleotides not matched to a gene: 5. Germline CDR1 reads KGHSH; CDR2 reads LQKENI. The CDR3 nucleotides are TGTGCCAGCTCACCGTCGACAGGGGGGTTGAACACTGAAGCTTTCTTT. Translated: CASSPSTGGLNTEAFF.

This chain connects TRBV4-2 to TRBJ2-7, with D perhaps matching TRBD1 (5 bases). With 1 base removed from V and 5 bases from J, the gap between germline ends came to 15 bases. The length of the CDR3 is 15 residues. Germline V CDR1 and CDR2: LGHNA, YNFKEQ. The CDR3: CASSQVPGFGDEQYF. The CDR3 bases are TGTGCCAGCAGCCAAGTTCCAGGGTTTGGCGACGAGCAGTACTTC.

This chain joins TRBV2 and TRBJ1-4; D not certain. This CDR3 contains 13 residues. Germline CDR1 and CDR2: SNHLY and FYNNEI. The V and J ends lost 5 bases and 12 bases respectively, with 16 bases between them. CDR3 loop: CASSTLRTNELFF. In DNA, the CDR3 is TGTGCCAGCAGTACCCTTCGAACGAATGAACTGTTTTTT. The full variable domain, rest sourced from reference TRBV2 and TRBJ1-4, is EPEVTQTPSHQVTQMGQEVILRCVPISNHLYFYWYRQILGQKVEFLVSFYNNEISEKSEIFDDQFSVERPDGSNFTLKIRSTKLEDSAMYFCASSTLRTNELFFGSGTQLSVL.

V gene TRBV5-1 combines with J gene TRBJ2-1; TRBD1 matches at 7 bases. The germline CDR1 and CDR2 sequences are SGHRS and YFSETQ. CDR3 size: 16 residues. The V segment lost 2 bases and the J segment 0 bases; nucleotides outside the gene matches: 5. The CDR3 spells CASSFNAGGSYNEQFF. CDR3 bases: TGCGCCAGCAGCTTTAACGCAGGGGGCTCCTACAATGAGCAGTTCTTC.

The sample holds one count of this clone. V gene TRBV14 combines with J gene TRBJ2-3; D ambiguous. The germline gives CDR1 SGHDN, CDR2 FVKESK. The CDR3 runs 11 residues. V dropped 0 bases and J dropped 8 bases, with 3 bases sitting between them. This CDR3 reads CASSQDLTQYF. In DNA, the CDR3 is TGTGCCAGCAGCCAAGATCTTACGCAGTATTTT.

In regard to this clone: Other DNA sequences from this sample encode an identical CDR3 as well. This chain connects TRBV10-3 to TRBJ2-5; D remains unclear. The CDR3 loop spans 13 amino acids. CDR1 is ENHRY, CDR2 SYGVKD, per germline. With 4 bases removed from V and 2 bases from J, the gap between germline ends came to 8 bases. CDR3 amino acids: CAISGGEQETQYF. In DNA form, the CDR3 reads TGTGCCATCAGTGGAGGAGAGCAAGAGACCCAGTACTTC.

The V call is TRBV10-2, the J call TRBJ2-7; TRBD2 agrees at 10 bases. The CDR3 sequence is 21 residues long. Germline CDR1 is WSHSY and CDR2 is SAAADI. J was trimmed by 4 bases and V by 2 bases; bases with no gene match: 23. The CDR3 DNA reads TGCGCCAGCAGTGAGACTAGGACCCCGAGCGGGAGGGCCGTTCTGGGTTACGAGCAGTACTTC. Residues: CASSETRTPSGRAVLGYEQYF.

This chain joins TRBV7-8 and TRBJ2-7; D is perhaps TRBD2 (5 bases). Germline assignment: CDR1 SGHVS and CDR2 FQNEAQ. CDR3 length equals 19 residues. Trimming left V 1 base short and J 0 bases short, with 22 bases between. Written as DNA, the CDR3 is TGTGCCAGCAGCTTAGTTTCGTTCATTGGATCGGGGAGCTCCTACGAGCAGTACTTC. Encoded protein: CASSLVSFIGSGSSYEQYF.

The rearrangement joins TRBV11-1 to TRBJ1-1; no definite D call. Germline V gene data show CDR1 as SGHAT and CDR2 as FQDESV (reference sequence). This CDR3 is built from 13 residues. Trimming left V 3 bases short and J 4 bases short, with 9 bases between. The CDR3 nucleotides are TGTGCCAGCAGCTTTTATGGCAGCACTGAAGCTTTCTTT. Amino acid sequence: CASSFYGSTEAFF.

The CDR3 loop reads CASSIAGDYNEQFF. CDR3 DNA sequence: TGTGCCAGCTCAATAGCAGGAGATTACAATGAGCAGTTCTTC. The gene calls are TRBV18 and TRBJ2-1; D is ambiguous. Germline V lookup: CDR1 KGHSH, CDR2 LQKENI. Trimming took 5 bases from V and 4 from J, leaving 12 bases between them. The CDR3 contains 14 residues.

As concerns this clone: The identical CDR3 is also encoded by other nucleotide sequences in the sample. This rearrangement joins TRBV5-1 to TRBJ2-7; D unclear. This CDR3 comprises 12 residues. Germline loops: CDR1 SGHRS, CDR2 YFSETQ. V was clipped by 0 bases and J by 4 bases, with 5 bases between them. As DNA, the CDR3 is TGCGCCAGCAGCTTGGAAAGTTACGAGCAGTACTTC. Its translation is CASSLESYEQYF.

This CDR3 is CATSRSAKGHNEQFF. CDR3 DNA sequence: TGTGCCACCAGCAGATCAGCCAAGGGGCACAATGAGCAGTTCTTC. The chain is built from TRBV15 and TRBJ2-1; D is perhaps TRBD1 (5 bases). This CDR3 is built from 15 residues. V dropped 2 bases and J dropped 5 bases, with 13 bases sitting between them. Germline CDR1 is LNHNV and CDR2 is YYDKDF (reference sequence).

CDR3 residues: CSAVRTDTQYF. CDR3 in DNA: TGCAGTGCTGTTAGGACAGATACGCAGTATTTT. The gene calls are TRBV20-1 and TRBJ2-3; D is ambiguous. Trimming left V 5 bases short and J 3 bases short, with 6 bases between. Germline CDR1 DFQATT, CDR2 SNEGSKA (reference sequence). The CDR3 is 11 residues long.

This clone occurred a few times. V is TRBV5-6 and J is TRBJ1-1, with D perhaps TRBD1 (5 bases). The CDR3 is 14 residues long. Trimming took 4 bases from V and 6 from J, leaving 16 bases between them. The germline V gene has CDR1 SGHDT and CDR2 YYEEEE. DNA of the CDR3: TGTGCCAGCAGCCCCCGGGGCCCTGGGGCTGAAGCTTTCTTT. Its protein product is CASSPRGPGAEAFF.

J is TRBJ1-5 and V is TRBV6-5; D call uncertain. Deletions cut 6 bases from V and 4 bases from J, with 10 bases between. In germline, CDR1 is MNHEY, CDR2 SVGAGI. The CDR3 spans 13 residues. The CDR3 loop is CASSRTPNQPQHF. CDR3 DNA sequence: TGTGCCAGCAGCCGGACGCCTAATCAGCCCCAGCATTTT.

This chain connects TRBV7-2 to TRBJ2-2; 8 bases align to TRBD2. CDR1 is SGHTA, CDR2 FQGNSA, per germline. The ends lost 1 base at V and 9 bases at J; junction bases unmatched: 7. The CDR3 is made up of 15 amino acids. The CDR3 sequence is CASSLGGRPTWELFF. CDR3 nucleotide sequence: TGTGCCAGCAGCTTAGGCGGGAGGCCGACCTGGGAGCTGTTTTTT.